This T cell receptor beta chain was identified in a study of shared clonotypes between healthy human individuals. Study background: Sampling drew on donors who were two women and a few men aged 18 to 49.

This clone was counted only a few times. Its antigen remains unknown. Notes on the study in general: Having only a few donors restricted how much genetic and exposure-history diversity was captured.

The germline V gene has CDR1 SGHTA and CDR2 FQGNSA. V gave up 3 bases and J gave up 5 bases; unmatched junction bases: 0. The CDR3 totals 12 residues. Unsorted PBMC contributed about 0.3 ug DNA, tens of thousands of T cell genomes, to each replicate PCR. Repertoires were generated with immunoSEQ multiplex PCR, while TCRdb's copy carries only in-frame clones and drops some. The sample shows 450,000 or so clones, roughly three quarters of them seen only once. Nashville, Tennessee was home to all donors, who were Caucasian adults. The J gene is TRBJ1-2, the V gene TRBV7-2, with 7 nucleotides matching TRBD1. The sequence came from a woman in her 40s in good health. Some clones in this sample may be carry-over from other donors' samples. Material: PBMCs. This CDR3 reads CASSLTGYGYTF. The DNA of the CDR3 is TGTGCCAGCAGCTTGACAGGGTATGGCTACACCTTC. The full variable domain, its missing parts supplied by reference TRBV7-2 and TRBJ1-2, is GAGVSQSPSNKVTEKGKDVELRCDPISGHTALYWYRQSLGQGLEFLIYFQGNSAPDKSGLPSDRFSAERTGGSVSTLTIQRTQQEDSAVYLCASSLTGYGYTFGSGTRLTVV.